These 6 T cell receptor beta chains share one sample of origin, sequenced in a study of blood T cells in healthy people across ages. Then a second PCR, running roughly 7 to 11 cycles, was carried out with a sample-barcoded 5' primer and a J-beta primer mix. TCRdb independently ran MiXCR on the 5' RACE reads; one entry per CDR3 protein. The sample holds about 1.4 million distinct CDR3 sequences, around 59% seen once. The sample was blood. The receptors stem from a man aged 18 to 29 in good health.

The chain carries TRBV12-3 or TRBV12-4 and TRBJ2-7; weak D call: TRBD2 (5 bases). V lost 3 bases to trimming and J lost 1 base, with 10 bases between them. CDR3 length: 14 residues. DNA for the CDR3: TGTGCCAGCAGTTTGTTCCCGGGGTCCTACGAGCAGTACTTC. It specifies CASSLFPGSYEQYF.

This sequence joins TRBV12-3 or TRBV12-4 and TRBJ2-5; the D gene is possibly TRBD2 (7 bases). The CDR3 loop spans 16 amino acids. The V end lost 0 bases, the J end lost 4 bases, and 15 bases lay between the germline ends. CDR3 sequence: CASSLAGGLYSETQYF. CDR3 DNA: TGTGCCAGCAGTTTAGCGGGGGGGCTCTACTCAGAGACCCAGTACTTC.

V and J are TRBV29-1 and TRBJ1-1; D is undetermined. The germline V gene encodes CDR1 SQVTM and CDR2 ANQGSEA. The CDR3 has 11 amino acids. Trimming shortened V by 3 bases and J by 7 bases, and 9 bases separated the two germline ends. CDR3 region: CSVEGTDEAFF. CDR3 DNA sequence: TGCAGCGTTGAGGGCACGGATGAAGCTTTCTTT.

This chain links TRBV6-2 or TRBV6-3 with TRBJ2-7, with D perhaps matching TRBD2 (5 bases). The V end was cut by 8 bases, the J end by 3 bases, with 20 bases between. Germline assignment: CDR1 MNHEY and CDR2 SVGEGT. The length of the CDR3 is 15 residues. CDR3 residues: CASHPHDERYYEQYF. The CDR3 bases are TGTGCCAGCCACCCTCACGATGAGCGGTACTACGAGCAGTACTTC.

V gene TRBV7-8 combines with J gene TRBJ1-5; TRBD1 aligns across 8 bases. V was pared by 5 bases and J by 7 bases, with 10 bases of the junction left unmatched. CDR3 length equals 15 residues. Germline-derived CDR1 and CDR2 are SGHVS and FQNEAQ. CDR3 nucleotide sequence: TGTGCCAGCAGCCCCGCCCGGACAGGGAGACAGCCCCAGCATTTT. This codes for CASSPARTGRQPQHF.

This clonotype showed up just a few times. The rearrangement joins TRBV15 to TRBJ2-3; maybe TRBD1 (6 bases). The V gene's germline CDR1 is LNHNV and CDR2 YYDKDF (reference sequence). Between the trimmed V and J ends, which lost 1 base and 2 bases, there was a span of 13 bases. The length of the CDR3 is 16 residues. As DNA, the CDR3 is TGTGCCACCAGCAGAGGCAGGACAGTCAACACAGATACGCAGTATTTT. Protein: CATSRGRTVNTDTQYF.